This TCR beta chain originates from a study of T-cell memory formation after mild COVID-19. Study details: The two donors had largely donor-specific TCR clusters.

The length of the CDR3 is 13 residues. Trimming took 7 bases from V and 3 from J, leaving 12 bases between them. Germline V gives CDR1 SQVTM, CDR2 ANQGSEA. TCRdb used MiXCR to reprocess the 5' RACE reads, holding one entry per CDR3 protein. The table lists 110,000 or so distinct CDR3 sequences, approximately 21% of them singletons, with about 42% in the top ten. This clonotype appeared a few times. Sample: PBMCs or a T cell subset sorted from them (not recorded which). The clonotype comes from a man younger than 30 who had mild COVID-19 (a few samples of this study predate the infection). Cell type and time point are not known. The rearrangement links TRBV29-1 to TRBJ2-2; no clear D. The CDR3 loop reads CSALRSDTGELFF. The CDR3 DNA sequence: TGCAGCGCCCTGAGGTCGGACACCGGGGAGCTGTTTTTT.